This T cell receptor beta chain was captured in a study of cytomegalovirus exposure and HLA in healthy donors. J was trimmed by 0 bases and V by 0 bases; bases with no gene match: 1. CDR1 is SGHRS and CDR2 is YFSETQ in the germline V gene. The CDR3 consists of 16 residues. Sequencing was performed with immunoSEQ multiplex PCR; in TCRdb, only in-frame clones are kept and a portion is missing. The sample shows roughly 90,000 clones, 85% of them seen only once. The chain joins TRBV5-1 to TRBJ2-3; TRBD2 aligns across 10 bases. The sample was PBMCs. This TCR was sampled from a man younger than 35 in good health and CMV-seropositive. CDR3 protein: CASSLATSGSTDTQYF. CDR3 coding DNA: TGCGCCAGCAGCTTGGCGACTAGCGGGAGCACAGATACGCAGTATTTT.